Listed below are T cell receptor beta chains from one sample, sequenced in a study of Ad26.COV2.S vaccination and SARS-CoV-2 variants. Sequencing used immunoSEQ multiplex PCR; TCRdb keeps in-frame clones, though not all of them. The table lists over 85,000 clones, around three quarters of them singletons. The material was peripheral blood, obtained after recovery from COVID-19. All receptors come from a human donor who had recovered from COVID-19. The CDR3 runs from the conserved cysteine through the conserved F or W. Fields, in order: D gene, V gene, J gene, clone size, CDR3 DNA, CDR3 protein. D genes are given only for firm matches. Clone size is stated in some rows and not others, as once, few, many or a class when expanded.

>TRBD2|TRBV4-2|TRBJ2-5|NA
TGTGCCAGCAGCCAAGGCGGGGGGGAGAAAGAGACCCAGTACTTC
CASSQGGGEKETQYF
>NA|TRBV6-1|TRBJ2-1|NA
TGTGCCAGCAGTGCCATCCGGGACGGCAACCCCAATGAGCAGTTCTTC
CASSAIRDGNPNEQFF
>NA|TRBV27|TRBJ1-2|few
TGTGCCAGCAGTGAGGGAGGGGACTATGGCTACACCTTC
CASSEGGDYGYTF
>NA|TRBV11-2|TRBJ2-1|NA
TGTGCCAGCAGCCGAGGCAGGACGGATACCAATGAGCAGTTCTTC
CASSRGRTDTNEQFF
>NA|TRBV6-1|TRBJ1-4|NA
TGTGCCAGCAGTGGCAGGGCCCTTAATTCCCCAACTAATGAAAAACTGTTTTTT
CASSGRALNSPTNEKLFF
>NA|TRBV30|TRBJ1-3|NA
TGTGCCTGGAGGAGAAAGGGATCTGGAAACACCATATATTTT
CAWRRKGSGNTIYF
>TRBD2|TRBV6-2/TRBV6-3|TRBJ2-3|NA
TGTGCCAGCAGTGCCCCCGGGACTAGCGGGGTAGATACGCAGTATTTT
CASSAPGTSGVDTQYF
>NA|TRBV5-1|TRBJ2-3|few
TGCGCCAGCAGCTTGGGGTTACAGGGGGGGACAGATACGCAGTATTTT
CASSLGLQGGTDTQYF
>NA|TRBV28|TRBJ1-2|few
TGTGCCAGCAGTTTACCCCCAGGTTACCGCTACACCTTC
CASSLPPGYRYTF
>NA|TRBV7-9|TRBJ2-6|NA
TGTGCCAGCAGCTTTACCGCTGGGGCCAACGTCCTGACTTTC
CASSFTAGANVLTF
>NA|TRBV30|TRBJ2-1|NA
TGTGCCTGGAGTGGGTACAATGAGCAGTTCTTC
CAWSGYNEQFF
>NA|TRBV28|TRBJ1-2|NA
TGTGCCAGCAGTTCCGTATATGGCTACACCTTC
CASSSVYGYTF
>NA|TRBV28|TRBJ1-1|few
TGTGGGGTTGAGCTGAACACTGAAGCTTTCTTT
CGVELNTEAFF
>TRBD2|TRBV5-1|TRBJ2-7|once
TGCGCCAGCCACACCGGGACTAGCGGGGCGGGGGGGCAGTACTTC
CASHTGTSGAGGQYF
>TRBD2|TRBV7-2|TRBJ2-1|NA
TGTGCCAGCAGCTTAGTGGGACTAGTCAGAAATGAGCAGTTCTTC
CASSLVGLVRNEQFF
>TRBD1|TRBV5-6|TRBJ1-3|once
TGTGCCAGCAGCGTGACAGGGGCCGGAAACACCATATATTTT
CASSVTGAGNTIYF
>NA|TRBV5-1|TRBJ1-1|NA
TGCGCCAGCAGCTCCCGGGAGGGACAGAACACTGAAGCTTTCTTT
CASSSREGQNTEAFF
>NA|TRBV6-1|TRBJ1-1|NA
TGTGCCAGCAGTGAAGGACAGGTTACTGAAGCTTTCTTT
CASSEGQVTEAFF
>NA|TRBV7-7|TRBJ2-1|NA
TGTGCCAGCAGCTTAACTCCGAACAGGCACAATGAGCAGTTCTTC
CASSLTPNRHNEQFF
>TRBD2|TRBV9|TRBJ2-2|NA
TGTGCCAGCAGCGGAAAGCGGGGGGGCGGCGGGGAGCTGTTTTTT
CASSGKRGGGGELFF
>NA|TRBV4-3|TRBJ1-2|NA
TGCGCCAGCAGCCAAGGCCCGGGTACCGGCGGCTACACCTTC
CASSQGPGTGGYTF
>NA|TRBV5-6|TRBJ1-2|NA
TGTGCCAGCAGCTTGGGGGACGGGTGGTACTATGGCTACACCTTC
CASSLGDGWYYGYTF
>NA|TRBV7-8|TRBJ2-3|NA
TGTGCCAGCAGCCTCAGCACAGATACGCAGTATTTT
CASSLSTDTQYF
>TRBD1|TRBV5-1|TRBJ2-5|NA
TGCGCCAGCAGCATCTCTAGGGGGCAGGAGACCCAGTACTTC
CASSISRGQETQYF
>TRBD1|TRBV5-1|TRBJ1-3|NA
TGCGCCAGCAGCTTGGCGGGACAGCCCTCTGGAAACACCATATATTTT
CASSLAGQPSGNTIYF
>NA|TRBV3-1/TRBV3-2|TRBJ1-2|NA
TGTGCCAGCAGCCAAGTAGACAGCAACTATGGCTACACCTTC
CASSQVDSNYGYTF
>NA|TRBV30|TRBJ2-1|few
TGTGCCTGGAGTTTAAAAGAGCCCCCGGGTGAGCAGTTCTTC
CAWSLKEPPGEQFF
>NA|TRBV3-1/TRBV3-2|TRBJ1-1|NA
TGTGCCAGCAGCCAACAGGAGACCACTGAAGCTTTCTTT
CASSQQETTEAFF
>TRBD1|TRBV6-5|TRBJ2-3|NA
TGTGCCAGCAGATACCGGGACAGGGATAGAGATACGCAGTATTTT
CASRYRDRDRDTQYF
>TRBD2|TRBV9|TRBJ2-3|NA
TGTGCCAGCAGCGTTAGCGGGGGCTTGGATACGCAGTATTTT
CASSVSGGLDTQYF
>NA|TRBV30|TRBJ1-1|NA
TGTGCCTGGAGTGGAGGGTGGAACACTGAAGCTTTCTTT
CAWSGGWNTEAFF
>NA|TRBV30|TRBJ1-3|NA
TGTGCCTGGTCCTCGGGGACGAGCTCTGGAAACACCATATATTTT
CAWSSGTSSGNTIYF
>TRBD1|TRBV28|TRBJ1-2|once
TGTGCCAGCAGTGGACAGGCCCTAGGCTACACCTTC
CASSGQALGYTF
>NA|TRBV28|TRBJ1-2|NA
TGTGCCAGCAGTTCCAGCAGACAGGCAGGTTTCAACTATGGCTACACCTTC
CASSSSRQAGFNYGYTF
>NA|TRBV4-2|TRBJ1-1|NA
TGTGCCAGCAGCCAAGACCAGTATGAAGCTTTCTTT
CASSQDQYEAFF
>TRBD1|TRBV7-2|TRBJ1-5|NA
TGTGCCAGCAGCTACGAGACAGGGATGTATCAGCCCCAGCATTTT
CASSYETGMYQPQHF
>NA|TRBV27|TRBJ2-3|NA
TGTGCCAGCAGTTTCTTTCCCCCCGATACGCAGTATTTT
CASSFFPPDTQYF
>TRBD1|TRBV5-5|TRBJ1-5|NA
TGTGCCAGCAGCTTGATCGGGACAGTAAATCAGCCCCAGCATTTT
CASSLIGTVNQPQHF
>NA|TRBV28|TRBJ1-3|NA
TGTGCCAGCTGGGGCCCGGAGGGCAACGACCAGGGAAACACCATATATTTT
CASWGPEGNDQGNTIYF
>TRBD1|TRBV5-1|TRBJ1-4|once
TGCGCCAGCAGCTTGGGACAGGGCGATGAAAAACTGTTTTTT
CASSLGQGDEKLFF
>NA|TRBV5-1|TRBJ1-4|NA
TGCGCCAGCAGCCTAGGACACTCTGCAACTAATGAAAAACTGTTTTTT
CASSLGHSATNEKLFF
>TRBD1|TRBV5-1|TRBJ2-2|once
TGCGCCAGCAGCTTACAGACAGGGCAGATCGACCGGGAGCTGTTTTTT
CASSLQTGQIDRELFF
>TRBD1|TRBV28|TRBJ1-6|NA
TGTGCCAGCAGCCTAACAGGGGGACGCTCACCCCTCCACTTT
CASSLTGGRSPLHF
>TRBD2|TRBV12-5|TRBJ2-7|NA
TGTGCTAGTGGTTTGCTAGCGGGGTCCGGAGAGCAGTACTTC
CASGLLAGSGEQYF
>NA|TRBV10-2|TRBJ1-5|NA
TGCGCCAGCAGTGAGGTCCAGGGCAATCAGCCCCAGCATTTT
CASSEVQGNQPQHF
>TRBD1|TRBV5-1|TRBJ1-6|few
TGCGCCAGCAGCTGGGGACAGGGGATTAATTCACCCCTCCACTTT
CASSWGQGINSPLHF
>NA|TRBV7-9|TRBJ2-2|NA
TGTGCCAGCAGCTTAGTGATCCCACTAATTCCCGGGGAGCTGTTTTTT
CASSLVIPLIPGELFF